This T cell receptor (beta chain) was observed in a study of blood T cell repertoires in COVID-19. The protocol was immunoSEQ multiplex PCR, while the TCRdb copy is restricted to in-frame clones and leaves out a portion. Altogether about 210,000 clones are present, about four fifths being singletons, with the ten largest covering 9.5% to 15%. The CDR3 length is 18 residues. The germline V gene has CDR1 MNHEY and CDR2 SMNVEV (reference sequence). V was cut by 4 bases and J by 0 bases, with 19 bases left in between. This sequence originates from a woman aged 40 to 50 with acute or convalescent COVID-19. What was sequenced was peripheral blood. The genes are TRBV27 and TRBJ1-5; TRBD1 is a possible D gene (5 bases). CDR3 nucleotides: TGTGCCAGCAGTTCCGGGACTGGGGGGATGTATAGCAATCAGCCCCAGCATTTT. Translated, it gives CASSSGTGGMYSNQPQHF.